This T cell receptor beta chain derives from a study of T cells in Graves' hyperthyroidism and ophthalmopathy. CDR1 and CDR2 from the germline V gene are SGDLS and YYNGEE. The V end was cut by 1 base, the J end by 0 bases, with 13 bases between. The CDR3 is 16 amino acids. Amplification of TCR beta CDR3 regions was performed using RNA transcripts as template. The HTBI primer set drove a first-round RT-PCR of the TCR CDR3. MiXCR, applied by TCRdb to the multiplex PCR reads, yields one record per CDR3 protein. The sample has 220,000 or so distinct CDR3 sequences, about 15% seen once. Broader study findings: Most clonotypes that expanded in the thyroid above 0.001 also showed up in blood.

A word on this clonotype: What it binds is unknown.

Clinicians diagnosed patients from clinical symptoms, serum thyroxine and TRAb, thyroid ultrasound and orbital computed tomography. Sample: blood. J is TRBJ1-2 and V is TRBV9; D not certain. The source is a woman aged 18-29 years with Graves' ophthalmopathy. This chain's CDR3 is CASSVSPEASNYGYTF. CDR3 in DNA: TGTGCCAGCAGCGTAAGCCCCGAAGCCTCTAACTATGGCTACACCTTC.